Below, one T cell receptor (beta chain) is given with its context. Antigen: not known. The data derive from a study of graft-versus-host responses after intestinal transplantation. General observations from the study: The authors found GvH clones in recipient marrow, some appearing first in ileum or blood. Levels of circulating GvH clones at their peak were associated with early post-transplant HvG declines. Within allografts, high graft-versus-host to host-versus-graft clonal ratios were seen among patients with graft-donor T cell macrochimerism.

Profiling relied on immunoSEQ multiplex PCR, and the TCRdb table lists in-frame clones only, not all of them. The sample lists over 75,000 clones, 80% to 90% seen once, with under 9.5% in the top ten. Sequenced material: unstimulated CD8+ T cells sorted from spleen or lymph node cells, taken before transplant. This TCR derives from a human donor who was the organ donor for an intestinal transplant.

The CDR3 DNA reads as TGTGCCAGCAGTGAAAGCGAAGGGACAGGCGGAGAGACCCAGTACTTC. Its translation: CASSESEGTGGETQYF. The chain carries TRBV6-1 and TRBJ2-5; 8 bases map to TRBD1. Unmatched junction bases numbered 9, after V lost 2 bases and J lost 4 bases. Germline V gene lookup returns CDR1 MNHNS and CDR2 SASEGT. This CDR3 is 16 amino acids long.